Sequencing of this T cell receptor beta chain was carried out in a study of cytomegalovirus exposure and HLA in healthy donors. Use of 60 Vbeta and 13 Jbeta primers characterized the PCR. Here immunoSEQ multiplex PCR was the method, and the copy in TCRdb shows in-frame clones only, minus some. This sample yields under 150,000 clones, of which around 80% are seen a single time; around 1.8% belongs to the top ten. This CDR3 contains 13 residues. The germline gives CDR1 MNHNS, CDR2 SASEGT. Germline trimming cut 6 bases from V and 3 bases from J; bases unmatched to any gene: 1. The sequencing input was PBMCs. This clonotype was obtained from a woman between 50 and 59 years old in good health and CMV-seronegative. This chain connects TRBV6-1 to TRBJ2-7; 11 nucleotides align to TRBD2. The CDR3 region has the DNA TGTGCCAGCAGGGGGACTAGCGGCTACGAGCAGTACTTC. Amino acid sequence: CASRGTSGYEQYF.